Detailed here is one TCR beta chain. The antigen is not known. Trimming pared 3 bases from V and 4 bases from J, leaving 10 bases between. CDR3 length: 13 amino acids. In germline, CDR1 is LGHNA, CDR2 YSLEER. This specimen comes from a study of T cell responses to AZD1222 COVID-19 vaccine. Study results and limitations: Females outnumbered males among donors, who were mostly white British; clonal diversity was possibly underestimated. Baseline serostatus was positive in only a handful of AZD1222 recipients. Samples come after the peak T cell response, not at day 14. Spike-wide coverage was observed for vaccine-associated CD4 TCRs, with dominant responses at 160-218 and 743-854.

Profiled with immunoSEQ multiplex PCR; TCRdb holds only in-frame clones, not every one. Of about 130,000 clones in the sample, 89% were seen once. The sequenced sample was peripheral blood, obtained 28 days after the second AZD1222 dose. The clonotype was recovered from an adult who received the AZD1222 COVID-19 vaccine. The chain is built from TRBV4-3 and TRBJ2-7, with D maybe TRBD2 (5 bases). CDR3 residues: CASSQASGYEQYF. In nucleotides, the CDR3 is TGCGCCAGCAGCCAGGCAAGCGGATACGAGCAGTACTTC.